Shown below are 14 T cell receptor beta chains from a single sample sequenced in a study of blood T cell repertoires in COVID-19. Generated by immunoSEQ multiplex PCR, the TCRdb table keeps only in-frame clones and is missing some. This sample has more than 250,000 clones; approximately 84% occur once, and the top ten carry 8% to 9.5%. The specimen sequenced was peripheral blood. Source of these receptors: a human donor in a cohort sampled during active COVID-19.

V usage is TRBV7-9 and J usage is TRBJ1-3; maybe TRBD1 (5 bases). This CDR3 comprises 15 residues. Germline values: CDR1 SEHNR, CDR2 FQNEAQ (reference sequence). V was clipped by 6 bases and J by 0 bases, with 12 bases between them. CDR3 sequence reads: CASRQGANSGNTIYF. CDR3 bases: TGTGCCAGCAGGCAAGGGGCTAACTCTGGAAACACCATATATTTT.

There are a few counts of this clone. The chain couples TRBV18 to TRBJ1-4; TRBD1 matches 7 bases. The germline gives CDR1 KGHSH, CDR2 LQKENI. J lost 8 bases, V lost 5 bases, and 5 bases had no gene match. The CDR3 extends over 13 amino acids. The CDR3 here is CASSTDRVEKLFF. As DNA, the CDR3 is TGTGCCAGCTCAACTGACAGGGTAGAAAAACTGTTTTTT.

The chain carries TRBV15 and TRBJ2-5; 9 bases are a match to TRBD1. Trimming at V came to 8 bases and at J to 2 bases, leaving 3 bases not matched to a gene. Germline V gene sequence: CDR1 LNHNV, CDR2 YYDKDF (reference sequence). CDR3 length: 13 amino acids. CDR3 region: CATQGQGQETQYF. CDR3 coding DNA: TGTGCCACCCAGGGACAGGGACAAGAGACCCAGTACTTC. Full variable domain (rest looked up from reference TRBV15 and TRBJ2-5): DAMVIQNPRYQVTQFGKPVTLSCSQTLNHNVMYWYQQKSSQAPKLLFHYYDKDFNNEADTPDNFQSRRPNTSFCFLDIRSPGLGDTAMYLCATQGQGQETQYFGPGTRLLVL.

The rearrangement uses TRBV7-3 and TRBJ2-1; 7 positions match TRBD2. CDR1 and CDR2 from the germline V gene are SGHTA and FQGTGA. This CDR3 region has 16 residues. With 2 bases clipped from V and 7 bases from J, the junction kept 11 bases outside the gene matches. The CDR3 spells CASSLFAAGRDNEQFF. The CDR3 nucleotides are TGTGCCAGCAGCTTATTCGCGGCAGGGAGGGATAATGAGCAGTTCTTC.

This chain links TRBV7-2 with TRBJ2-1; 12 nucleotides agree with TRBD2. The CDR3 totals 18 residues. Germline V gives CDR1 SGHTA, CDR2 FQGNSA. V was pared by 1 base and J by 8 bases, with 12 bases of the junction left unmatched. CDR3 loop: CASSLGFLAGGGIDEQFF. The CDR3, as DNA: TGTGCCAGCAGCTTAGGGTTCCTAGCGGGAGGGGGGATCGATGAGCAGTTCTTC.

The gene calls are TRBV3-1 (or the pseudogene TRBV3-2) and TRBJ2-1; 11 bases are a match to TRBD2. This CDR3 region has 15 residues. Losses at the gene ends were 7 bases for V and 6 bases for J; bases not matched to a gene: 8. Germline CDR1 and CDR2: LGHDT and YNNKEL (reference sequence). In DNA form, the CDR3 reads TGTGCCAGCACCAAACTAGCGGGGGTGGGCAATGAGCAGTTCTTC. Its protein is CASTKLAGVGNEQFF.

In this sample, this clone turned up a few times. The chain has TRBV6-6 and TRBJ2-7; TRBD2 might be the D (7 bases). In germline, CDR1 is MNHNY, CDR2 SVGAGI (reference sequence). This CDR3 is built from 15 residues. V was cut by 1 base and J by 6 bases, with 16 bases left in between. The CDR3 coding sequence is TGTGCCAGCAGTTACTTCGTGGGGGGGCTAGGCGAGCAGTACTTC. Amino acids: CASSYFVGGLGEQYF.

This clone was seen only a few times. The gene calls are TRBV19 and TRBJ1-2; TRBD1 aligns across 7 bases. The CDR3 is 14 amino acids. Germline V gene sequence: CDR1 LNHDA, CDR2 SQIVND (reference sequence). With V trimmed by 5 bases and J by 3 bases, 6 bases remained unmatched. CDR3 sequence (DNA): TGTGCCAGTAGTGACAGGGCAGGAGACTATGGCTACACCTTC. Translation gives CASSDRAGDYGYTF.

The sample holds a few counts of this clone. The V gene is TRBV15, the J gene TRBJ2-7; TRBD1 matches 8 bases. CDR3 length equals 14 residues. Trimming took 3 bases from V and 2 from J; bases not matched to a gene: 3. Germline values: CDR1 LNHNV, CDR2 YYDKDF (reference sequence). The DNA for the CDR3 is TGTGCCACCAGCAGGGACAGGGTTGCCTACGAGCAGTACTTC. It encodes CATSRDRVAYEQYF.

This chain links TRBV5-1 with TRBJ1-1; 9 nucleotides agree with TRBD1. The V segment lost 4 bases and the J segment 4 bases; nucleotides outside the gene matches: 8. The CDR3 loop spans 15 amino acids. Germline CDR1 SGHRS, CDR2 YFSETQ. CDR3 sequence: CASSTQGAPSTEAFF. CDR3 coding DNA: TGCGCCAGCAGCACACAGGGGGCGCCTAGCACTGAAGCTTTCTTT.

The chain employs TRBV6-5 and TRBJ2-7; the D gene is possibly TRBD2 (6 bases). The CDR3 contains 13 residues. Trimming shortened V by 2 bases and J by 6 bases, and 11 bases separated the two germline ends. Germline V gene data show CDR1 as MNHEY and CDR2 as SVGAGI. The chain's CDR3 is CASSYERGGEQYF. CDR3 nucleotide sequence: TGTGCCAGCAGTTACGAGAGGGGAGGCGAGCAGTACTTC.

The chain couples TRBV6-1 to TRBJ2-7, with TRBD2 identical over 13 bases. Germline loops: CDR1 MNHNS, CDR2 SASEGT. The CDR3 consists of 19 residues. V shed 3 bases, J shed 3 bases, and the junction held 14 bases outside the gene matches. DNA of the CDR3: TGTGCCAGCAGTGATAGAGAGACTAGCGGGAGGCTAAATTTCTACGAGCAGTACTTC. Protein product: CASSDRETSGRLNFYEQYF.

This rearrangement joins TRBV11-2 to TRBJ1-1; maybe TRBD1 (6 bases). The CDR3 totals 17 residues. From germline, CDR1 is SGHAT and CDR2 FQNNGV. Trimming left V 0 bases short and J 1 base short, with 15 bases between. The CDR3 sequence: CASSLDRRGGTNTEAFF. The CDR3 DNA sequence: TGTGCCAGCAGCTTAGATCGCAGAGGGGGAACGAACACTGAAGCTTTCTTT.

The V and J genes are TRBV27 and TRBJ2-1, with 10 bases that match TRBD2. J lost 4 bases, V lost 4 bases, and 7 bases had no gene match. The germline V gene encodes CDR1 MNHEY and CDR2 SMNVEV (reference sequence). The CDR3 sequence is 16 residues long. The CDR3 spells CASSYLLAGNYNEQFF. In nucleotides, the CDR3 is TGTGCCAGCAGTTACCTACTAGCGGGAAATTACAATGAGCAGTTCTTC.